A selection of T cell receptor beta chains follows, all from one sample in a study of blood T cells in healthy people across ages. TCRdb re-called the 5' RACE reads through MiXCR, storing one row per CDR3 protein. This table holds about 1,600,000 distinct CDR3 sequences, about 40% found once. The sample consisted of blood. The receptors stem from a woman aged 18-35 years in good health. The CDR3 runs from the conserved cysteine through the conserved F or W.

TRBJ2-7,TRBV28,12,CASYRGTYEQYF
TRBJ2-3,TRBV9,16,CASRGETVPLTDTQYF
TRBJ1-4,TRBV7-6,15,CASSPHGGVNEKLFF
TRBJ1-2,TRBV20-1,13,CSAPRDRGRGYTF
TRBJ2-2,TRBV6-1,17,CASSPSLGSWATGELFF
TRBJ2-1,TRBV6-7,19,CASSYPQGTSVSSYNEQFF
TRBJ2-7,TRBV4-1,15,CASSQVPAGAYEQYF
TRBJ2-7,TRBV12-3/TRBV12-4,15,CASSSSGTSVIEQYF
TRBJ2-7,TRBV28,13,CASSPSNTYEQYF
TRBJ2-7,TRBV20-1,15,CSAADRALGSYEQYF
TRBJ2-7,TRBV6-5,14,CASSPARAAYEQYF
TRBJ2-5,TRBV20-1,14,CSASGRTLNNEQYF
TRBJ1-2,TRBV10-3,16,CAISRPGQGAVYGYTF
TRBJ1-4,TRBV12-3/TRBV12-4,12,CASSLGESGLFF
TRBJ2-3,TRBV9,15,CASSVRAGNTDTQYF
TRBJ2-1,TRBV20-1,15,CSAQHGTSEYNEQFF
TRBJ2-1,TRBV4-1,15,CASTRTYMAYNEQFF
TRBJ2-4,TRBV20-1,16,CSARDRRDLTKNIQYF
TRBJ1-3,TRBV6-6,15,CASAPGQGSGNTIYF
TRBJ1-1,TRBV25-1,14,CASSRDDRGTEAFF
TRBJ2-3,TRBV6-2/TRBV6-3,17,CASSYSLTSGNIDTQYF
TRBJ2-7,TRBV5-1,16,CASSWDFGDGPYEQYF
TRBJ2-2,TRBV28,15,CASSASLQGIGELFF
TRBJ2-1,TRBV5-1,15,CASSSSGTPYNEQFF
TRBJ1-4,TRBV20-1,14,CSAPPGHGGEKLFF
TRBJ2-2,TRBV6-2/TRBV6-3,16,CASSFTGGRDTGELFF
TRBJ1-5,TRBV4-1,15,CASSQGTRGNQPQHF
TRBJ2-5,TRBV2,14,CASSPAQAQETQYF
TRBJ2-1,TRBV10-2,14,CASSLFGPNNEQFF
TRBJ2-2,TRBV10-3,15,CAISETGTNTGELFF
TRBJ1-1,TRBV7-9,15,CASSLGAQGWTEAFF
TRBJ2-1,TRBV7-8,15,CASTITSGNYNEQFF
TRBJ1-4,TRBV5-1,13,CASSGGQYEKLFF
TRBJ1-6,TRBV13,15,CASSPLPNQNSPLHF
TRBJ2-1,TRBV9,16,CASSAQTSGLLNEQFF
TRBJ1-5,TRBV7-9,14,CASSPRTEDQPQHF
TRBJ2-7,TRBV28,15,CASSIGTGSPYEQYF
TRBJ2-1,TRBV24-1,18,CATSDPTPETGLENEQFF
TRBJ2-3,TRBV20-1,16,CSASPLAGARTDTQYF
.,TRBV12-1,12,CASSAPFETQYF
TRBJ2-7,TRBV3-1,13,CASSQRTGNEQYF